This T cell receptor beta chain was captured in a study of blood T cell repertoires in COVID-19. Study in general: The cDNA or gDNA used as material had been derived from T cells, B-cell-depleted T cells, or PBMCs.

The CDR3 extends over 15 amino acids. CDR1 is MRHNA and CDR2 is SNTAGT in the germline V gene. V trimming: 5 bases; J trimming: 6 bases; junction bases outside the gene matches: 6. Clones were sequenced by immunoSEQ multiplex PCR, and TCRdb holds only the in-frame ones, with some missing. The data show around 80,000 clones, with more than 65% seen just once and roughly 12% held by the top ten. The sample holds one count of this clone. The sequence was obtained from a man at least 80 years old with acute or convalescent COVID-19. The chain couples TRBV6-4 to TRBJ1-6; 8 bases agree with TRBD1. The sequenced sample was peripheral blood. The CDR3 coding sequence is TGTGCCAGCAGTTCTCGGACAGGGAGTAATTCACCCCTCCACTTT. It specifies CASSSRTGSNSPLHF.